The 17 T cell receptor beta chains below come from one sample, sequenced in a study of cytomegalovirus exposure and HLA in healthy donors. 60 Vbeta and 13 Jbeta primers were used in PCR. The table came from immunoSEQ multiplex PCR; TCRdb's copy has only in-frame clones and leaves some out. The repertoire holds approximately 110,000 clones, with over 75% as singletons. The specimen was PBMCs. Receptors were obtained from a man between 25 and 39 years old in good health and CMV-seropositive.

This sequence joins TRBV14 and TRBJ1-3; D is unresolved. The CDR3 spans 15 residues. V was clipped by 5 bases and J by 0 bases, with 11 bases between them. Germline V gene sequence: CDR1 SGHDN, CDR2 FVKESK. Here the CDR3 DNA reads TGTGCCAGCAGCGGCCGCGGGGACTCTGGAAACACCATATATTTT. Translating it yields CASSGRGDSGNTIYF.

The chain carries TRBV10-3 and TRBJ1-6, with TRBD1 matching over 9 bases. The ends lost 7 bases at V and 5 bases at J; junction bases unmatched: 3. The length of the CDR3 is 14 residues. The V gene's germline CDR1 is ENHRY and CDR2 SYGVKD. The CDR3 DNA follows: TGTGCCATCACCCGGGACAGGGATAATTCACCCCTCCACTTT. It translates to CAITRDRDNSPLHF.

The chain recombines TRBV6-1 with TRBJ1-2; D unresolved. CDR3 length equals 15 residues. The V end lost 2 bases, the J end lost 7 bases, and 17 bases lay between the germline ends. From germline, CDR1 is MNHNS and CDR2 SASEGT. This CDR3 reads CASSESPGKLGGYTF. CDR3 DNA sequence: TGTGCCAGCAGTGAATCCCCCGGGAAGTTGGGTGGCTACACCTTC.

The V and J genes are TRBV7-6 and TRBJ1-4, with a tentative D call TRBD1 (5 bases). This CDR3 is built from 14 residues. Trimming shortened V by 5 bases and J by 7 bases, and 14 bases separated the two germline ends. Germline values: CDR1 SGHVS, CDR2 FNYEAQ. The CDR3 DNA is TGTGCCAGCAGCCAGAAAAGCGGGGCTGAAAAACTGTTTTTT. Translating gives CASSQKSGAEKLFF.

V usage is TRBV9 and J usage is TRBJ2-7; tentatively, D is TRBD2 (6 bases). From germline, CDR1 is SGDLS and CDR2 YYNGEE. CDR3 length: 14 amino acids. The ends were cut back, 0 bases at V and 0 bases at J, with 7 bases in the middle. Here the CDR3 DNA reads TGTGCCAGCAGCGTAGGGGGACTCTCCTACGAGCAGTACTTC. It codes for CASSVGGLSYEQYF.

Notes on this clone: This is likely a read error, given that the CDR3 carries no conserved phenylalanine or tryptophan at its end. The CDR3 spells CASSQDPSGGNTEAFL. Here the CDR3 DNA reads TGCGCCAGCAGCCAAGATCCCTCCGGGGGGAACACTGAAGCTTTCCTT. The J gene is TRBJ1-1, the V gene TRBV4-1, with D possibly TRBD1 on 5 matching bases. V was cut by 0 bases and J by 1 base, with 12 bases left in between. This CDR3 region has 16 residues. The V gene's germline CDR1 is MGHRA and CDR2 YSYEKL.

The chain couples TRBV5-1 to TRBJ2-5; D ambiguous. The germline CDR1 and CDR2 sequences are SGHRS and YFSETQ. CDR3 length: 13 amino acids. The V end was cut by 6 bases, the J end by 5 bases, with 14 bases between. Here the CDR3 reads CASTSSEPETQYF. As DNA, the CDR3 is TGCGCCAGCACCTCATCCGAGCCGGAGACCCAGTACTTC.

V is TRBV7-6 and J is TRBJ2-1; 10 bases map to TRBD2. V lost 2 bases and J lost 3; bases outside the gene matches: 4. Germline V gene data show CDR1 as SGHVS and CDR2 as FNYEAQ. The CDR3 contains 16 residues. The CDR3: CASSLTSGASYNEQFF. DNA of the CDR3: TGTGCCAGCAGCTTAACTAGCGGGGCGAGCTACAATGAGCAGTTCTTC.

The chain recombines TRBV5-6 with TRBJ1-5; D gene uncertain. Deletions cut 6 bases from V and 4 bases from J, with 11 bases between. The CDR3 extends over 13 amino acids. Germline CDR1 reads SGHDT; CDR2 reads YYEEEE. The CDR3: CASTRRGNQPQHF. The CDR3 nucleotides read TGTGCCAGCACCCGGCGGGGAAATCAGCCCCAGCATTTT. Full variable domain (outside the CDR3, taken from reference TRBV5-6 and TRBJ1-5): DAGVTQSPTHLIKTRGQQVTLRCSPKSGHDTVSWYQQALGQGPQFIFQYYEEEERQRGNFPDRFSGHQFPNYSSELNVNALLLGDSALYLCASTRRGNQPQHFGDGTRLSIL.

The chain joins TRBV10-3 to TRBJ2-3, with 7 nucleotides matching TRBD2. From germline, CDR1 is ENHRY and CDR2 SYGVKD. V was pared by 5 bases and J by 5 bases, with 7 bases of the junction left unmatched. The CDR3 length is 14 residues. Here the CDR3 DNA reads TGTGCCATCAGTCGAGCGGGGTCGGAAGATACGCAGTATTTT. Translating gives CAISRAGSEDTQYF.

The genes are TRBV7-9 and TRBJ1-4, with D possibly being TRBD1 (5 bases). V gave up 8 bases and J gave up 0 bases, with 10 bases separating them. Germline V gene data show CDR1 as SEHNR and CDR2 as FQNEAQ (reference sequence). The CDR3 is made up of 14 amino acids. The CDR3 protein is CASGGGATNEKLFF. CDR3 coding DNA: TGTGCCAGCGGAGGAGGGGCAACTAATGAAAAACTGTTTTTT.

The rearrangement uses TRBV30 and TRBJ2-3; 8 bases agree with TRBD2. CDR1 is GTSNPN, CDR2 SVGIG, per germline (reference sequence). The CDR3 is 16 residues long. V trimming: 5 bases; J trimming: 2 bases; junction bases outside the gene matches: 12. The CDR3 DNA is TGTGCCTGGGGCTTAGGAAGCGGGGGCTTCACAGATACGCAGTATTTT. Translated, it gives CAWGLGSGGFTDTQYF.

The chain links TRBV19 to TRBJ1-1; D unresolved. The CDR3 contains 12 residues. The V and J ends lost 9 bases and 5 bases respectively, with 13 bases between them. Germline CDR1 and CDR2: LNHDA and SQIVND (reference sequence). CDR3 nucleotide sequence: TGTGCCAGCCGTATAGGGAGTACTGAAGCTTTCTTT. Its protein is CASRIGSTEAFF.

This clone was observed a handful of times. V usage is TRBV6-5 and J usage is TRBJ2-7; D is unclear. CDR1 and CDR2 from the germline V gene are MNHEY and SVGAGI. The CDR3 length is 13 residues. The V end lost 2 bases, the J end lost 2 bases, and 7 bases lay between the germline ends. CDR3 sequence: CASSYTSTYEQYF. In nucleotides, the CDR3 is TGTGCCAGCAGTTACACGAGTACCTACGAGCAGTACTTC.

This clone was recorded only once. V and J are TRBV7-2 and TRBJ2-5, with D tentatively TRBD1 (5 bases). The CDR3 totals 14 residues. Germline V CDR1 and CDR2: SGHTA, FQGNSA. Deletions cut 8 bases from V and 9 bases from J, with 22 bases between. The CDR3 region has the DNA TGTGCCAGCGGCCTGATGGGGCCGTGGACGGCCCAGTACTTC. Protein product: CASGLMGPWTAQYF.

The V and J genes are TRBV18 and TRBJ1-6; TRBD1 agrees at 8 bases. CDR3 length: 14 residues. With 6 bases clipped from V and 10 bases from J, the junction kept 8 bases outside the gene matches. CDR1 and CDR2 (germline): KGHSH, LQKENI. The DNA for the CDR3 is TGTGCCAGCTCTGCAGGACAGGGTTGGTCACCCCTCCACTTT. It yields the protein CASSAGQGWSPLHF.

The chain couples TRBV11-1 to TRBJ2-3; D may be TRBD1 (6 bases). Looked up from germline, CDR1 is SGHAT and CDR2 is FQDESV (reference sequence). Trimming stripped 2 bases from V and 5 bases from J, with 11 bases between. The CDR3 has 14 amino acids. The CDR3, as DNA: TGTGCCAGCAGCTTAAGGGGGAGTGAAGATACGCAGTATTTT. Protein: CASSLRGSEDTQYF.